This T cell receptor beta chain stems from a study of T cells after yellow fever vaccination. This clonotype was detected only a few times. The antigen remains unidentified. Production of TCR cDNA was by 5'RACE template switching, which also added a universal primer site and UMIs. MiXCR was run by TCRdb on the 5' RACE reads, yielding one entry per CDR3 protein. The table records approximately 250,000 distinct CDR3 sequences, over 6.5% of them present only once. Study conclusions and caveats: Most primary-vaccination clones reappeared after the booster (about 97% CD4, about 87% CD8).

The CDR3 consists of 12 residues. Trimming cost V 7 bases and J 5 bases, with 11 bases left between them. Germline V gene data show CDR1 as SQVTM and CDR2 as ANQGSEA. This receptor was taken from a man aged 25 to 40 who received the YFV17D yellow fever vaccine. The sample here was CD4+ T cells sorted from PBMCs, taken on the day of the yellow fever booster vaccination. The chain has TRBV29-1 and TRBJ2-2; D is uncertain. CDR3: CSATFLTGELFF. As DNA, the CDR3 is TGCAGCGCTACATTTCTTACCGGGGAGCTGTTTTTT.